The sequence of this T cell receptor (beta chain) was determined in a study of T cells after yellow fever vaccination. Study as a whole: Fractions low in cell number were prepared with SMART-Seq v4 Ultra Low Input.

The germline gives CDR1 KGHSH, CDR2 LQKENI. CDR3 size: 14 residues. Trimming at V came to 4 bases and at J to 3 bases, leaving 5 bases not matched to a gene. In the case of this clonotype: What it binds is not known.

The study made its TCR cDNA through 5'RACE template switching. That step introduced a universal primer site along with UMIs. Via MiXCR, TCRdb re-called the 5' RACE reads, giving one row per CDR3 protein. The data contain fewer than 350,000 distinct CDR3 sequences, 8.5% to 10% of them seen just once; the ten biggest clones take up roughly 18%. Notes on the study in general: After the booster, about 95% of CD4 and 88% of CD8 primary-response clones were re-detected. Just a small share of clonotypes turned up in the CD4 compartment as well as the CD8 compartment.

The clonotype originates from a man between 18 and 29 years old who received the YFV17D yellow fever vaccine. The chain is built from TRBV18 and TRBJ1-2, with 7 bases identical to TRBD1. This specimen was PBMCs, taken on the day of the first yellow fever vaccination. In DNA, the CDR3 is TGTGCCAGCTCACGACAGGGAGAGGACTATGGCTACACCTTC. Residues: CASSRQGEDYGYTF.